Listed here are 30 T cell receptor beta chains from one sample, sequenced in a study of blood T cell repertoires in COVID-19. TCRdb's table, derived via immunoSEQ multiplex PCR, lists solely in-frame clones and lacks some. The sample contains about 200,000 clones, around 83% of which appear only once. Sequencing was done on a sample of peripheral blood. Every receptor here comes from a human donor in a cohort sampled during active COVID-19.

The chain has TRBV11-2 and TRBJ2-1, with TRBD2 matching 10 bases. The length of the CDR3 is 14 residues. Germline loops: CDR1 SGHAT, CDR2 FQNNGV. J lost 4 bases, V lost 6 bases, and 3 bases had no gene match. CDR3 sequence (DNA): TGTGCCAGCAGTTGGACTAGCGGATACAATGAGCAGTTCTTC. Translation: CASSWTSGYNEQFF.

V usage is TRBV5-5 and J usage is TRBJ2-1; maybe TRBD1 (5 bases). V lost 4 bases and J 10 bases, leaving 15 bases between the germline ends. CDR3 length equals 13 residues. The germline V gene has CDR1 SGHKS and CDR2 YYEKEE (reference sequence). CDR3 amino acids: CASSPPGLSEQFF. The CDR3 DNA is TGTGCCAGCAGCCCACCAGGGTTGTCGGAGCAGTTCTTC.

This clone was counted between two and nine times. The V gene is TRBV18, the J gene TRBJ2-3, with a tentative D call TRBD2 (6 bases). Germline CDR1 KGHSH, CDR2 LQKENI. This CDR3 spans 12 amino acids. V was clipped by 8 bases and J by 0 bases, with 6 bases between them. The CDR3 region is CASGTSTDTQYF. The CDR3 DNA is TGTGCCAGCGGGACTAGCACAGATACGCAGTATTTT.

CDR3 in DNA: TGTGCCAGCAGCCAAGTTCGGACAGAGCAGTACTTC. It is translated as CASSQVRTEQYF. The chain joins TRBV14 to TRBJ2-7; tentative D call: TRBD1 (5 bases). The CDR3 loop spans 12 amino acids. From germline, CDR1 is SGHDN and CDR2 FVKESK. The ends were cut back, 1 base at V and 7 bases at J, with 8 bases in the middle.

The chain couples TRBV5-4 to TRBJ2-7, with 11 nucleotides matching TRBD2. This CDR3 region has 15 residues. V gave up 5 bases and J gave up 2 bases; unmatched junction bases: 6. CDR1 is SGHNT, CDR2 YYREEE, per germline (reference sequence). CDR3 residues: CASSLSGRAPYEQYF. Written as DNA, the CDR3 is TGTGCCAGCAGTCTTAGCGGGAGGGCCCCCTACGAGCAGTACTTC.

Written as DNA, the CDR3 is TGTGCCAGTGAAAGGGGGGACAGGGTCACTGAAGCTTTCTTT. Its protein product is CASERGDRVTEAFF. V is TRBV19 and J is TRBJ1-1; 9 nucleotides align to TRBD1. The CDR3 loop spans 14 amino acids. Looked up from germline, CDR1 is LNHDA and CDR2 is SQIVND (reference sequence). The V and J ends lost 8 bases and 4 bases, in that order; junction bases with no gene match: 8.

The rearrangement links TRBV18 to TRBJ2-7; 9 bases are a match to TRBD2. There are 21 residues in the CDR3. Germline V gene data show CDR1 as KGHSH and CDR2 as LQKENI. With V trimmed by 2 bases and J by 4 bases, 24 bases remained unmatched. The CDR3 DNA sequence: TGTGCCAGCTCACCAAAGACTCAGGACATAGGACTAGCGCTCTGGAGGTACGAGCAGTACTTC. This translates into CASSPKTQDIGLALWRYEQYF. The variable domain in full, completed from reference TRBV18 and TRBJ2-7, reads NAGVMQNPRHLVRRRGQEARLRCSPMKGHSHVYWYRQLPEEGLKFMVYLQKENIIDESGMPKERFSAEFPKEGPSILRIQQVVRGDSAAYFCASSPKTQDIGLALWRYEQYFGPGTRLTVT.

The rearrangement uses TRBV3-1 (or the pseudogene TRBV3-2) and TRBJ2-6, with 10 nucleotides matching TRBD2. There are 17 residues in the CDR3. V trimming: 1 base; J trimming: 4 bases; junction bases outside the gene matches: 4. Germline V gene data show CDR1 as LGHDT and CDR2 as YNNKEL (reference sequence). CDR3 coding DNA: TGTGCCAGCAGCCAAGGTCCTAGCGGGAGAGGGGCCAACGTCCTGACTTTC. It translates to CASSQGPSGRGANVLTF.

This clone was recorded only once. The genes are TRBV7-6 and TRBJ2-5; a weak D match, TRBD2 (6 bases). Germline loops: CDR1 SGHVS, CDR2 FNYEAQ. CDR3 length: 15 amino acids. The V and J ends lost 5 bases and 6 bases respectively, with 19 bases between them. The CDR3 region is CASSPGHWRGKTQYF. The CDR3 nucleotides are TGTGCCAGCAGCCCGGGCCATTGGAGGGGTAAGACCCAGTACTTC.

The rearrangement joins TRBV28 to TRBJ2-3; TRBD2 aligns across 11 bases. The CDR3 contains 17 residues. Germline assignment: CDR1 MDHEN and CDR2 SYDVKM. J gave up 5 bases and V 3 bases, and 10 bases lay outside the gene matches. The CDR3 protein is CASSFSHSGRARDTQYF. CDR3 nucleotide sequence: TGTGCCAGCAGTTTCAGCCATAGCGGGAGGGCGAGAGATACGCAGTATTTT.

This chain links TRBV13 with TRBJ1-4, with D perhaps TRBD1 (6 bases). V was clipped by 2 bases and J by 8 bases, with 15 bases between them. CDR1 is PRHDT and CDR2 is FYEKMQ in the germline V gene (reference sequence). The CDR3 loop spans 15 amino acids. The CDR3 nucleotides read TGTGCCAGCAGCTTATCCCTCGACAGGCCCGAAAAACTGTTTTTT. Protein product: CASSLSLDRPEKLFF.

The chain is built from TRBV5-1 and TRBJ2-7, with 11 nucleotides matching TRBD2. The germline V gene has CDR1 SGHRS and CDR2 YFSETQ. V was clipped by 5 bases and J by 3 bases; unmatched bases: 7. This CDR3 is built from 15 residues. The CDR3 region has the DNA TGCGCCAGCAGACAAACTAGCGGGAGCTACTACGAGCAGTACTTC. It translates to CASRQTSGSYYEQYF.

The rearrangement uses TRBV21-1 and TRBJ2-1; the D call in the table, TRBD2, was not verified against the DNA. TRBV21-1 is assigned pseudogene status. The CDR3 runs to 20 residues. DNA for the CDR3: TGTGCCAGCAGCAAAGTGACAGGGACTAGCGGGACGAGCTCCTACAATGAGCAGTTCTTC. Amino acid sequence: CASSKVTGTSGTSSYNEQFF.

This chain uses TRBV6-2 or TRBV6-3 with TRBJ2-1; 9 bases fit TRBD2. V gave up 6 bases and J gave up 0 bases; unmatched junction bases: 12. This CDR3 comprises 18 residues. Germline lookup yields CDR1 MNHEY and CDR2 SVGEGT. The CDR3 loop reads CASSPAGAGGFSYNEQFF. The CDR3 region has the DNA TGTGCCAGCAGCCCGGCGGGAGCGGGAGGCTTCTCCTACAATGAGCAGTTCTTC.

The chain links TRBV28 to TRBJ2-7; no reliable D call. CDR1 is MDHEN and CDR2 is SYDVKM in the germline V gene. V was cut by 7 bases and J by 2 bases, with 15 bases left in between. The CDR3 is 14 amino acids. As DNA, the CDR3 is TGTGCCAGCAAAAAAATGAGGCCGCCCTACGAGCAGTACTTC. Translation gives CASKKMRPPYEQYF. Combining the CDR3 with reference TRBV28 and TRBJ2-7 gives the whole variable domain DVKVTQSSRYLVKRTGEKVFLECVQDMDHENMFWYRQDPGLGLRLIYFSYDVKMKEKGDIPEGYSVSREKKERFSLILESASTNQTSMYLCASKKMRPPYEQYFGPGTRLTVT.

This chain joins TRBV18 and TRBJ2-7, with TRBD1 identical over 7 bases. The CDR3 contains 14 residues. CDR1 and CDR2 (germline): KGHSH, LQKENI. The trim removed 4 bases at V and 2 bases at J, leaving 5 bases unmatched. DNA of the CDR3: TGTGCCAGCTCACGACGACAGGGAACCTACGAGCAGTACTTC. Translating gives CASSRRQGTYEQYF.

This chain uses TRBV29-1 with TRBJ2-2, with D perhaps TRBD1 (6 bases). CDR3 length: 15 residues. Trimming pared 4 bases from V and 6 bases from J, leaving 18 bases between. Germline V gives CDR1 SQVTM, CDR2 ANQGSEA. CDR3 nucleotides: TGCAGCGTTGGTCCCCAGGGGTGGAAATCCGGGGAGCTGTTTTTT. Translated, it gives CSVGPQGWKSGELFF.

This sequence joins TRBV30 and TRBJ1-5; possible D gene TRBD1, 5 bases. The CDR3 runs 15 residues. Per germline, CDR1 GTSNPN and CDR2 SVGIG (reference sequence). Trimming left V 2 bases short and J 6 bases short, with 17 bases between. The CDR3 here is CAWSRTGGGGQPQHF. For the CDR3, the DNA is TGTGCCTGGAGTAGGACCGGGGGAGGCGGTCAGCCCCAGCATTTT.

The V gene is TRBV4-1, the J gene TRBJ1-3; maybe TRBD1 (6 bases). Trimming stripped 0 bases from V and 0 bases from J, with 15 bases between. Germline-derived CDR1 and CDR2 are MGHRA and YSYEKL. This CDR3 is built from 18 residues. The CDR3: CASSQENRIRGSGNTIYF. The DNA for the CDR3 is TGCGCCAGCAGCCAAGAAAATAGGATCAGGGGCTCTGGAAACACCATATATTTT.

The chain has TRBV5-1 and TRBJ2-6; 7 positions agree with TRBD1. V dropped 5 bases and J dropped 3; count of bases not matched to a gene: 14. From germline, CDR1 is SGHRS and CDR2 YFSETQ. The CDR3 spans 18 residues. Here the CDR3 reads CASSSLEGGAGGANVLTF. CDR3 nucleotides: TGCGCCAGCAGTTCTCTGGAAGGGGGCGCGGGTGGGGCCAACGTCCTGACTTTC.

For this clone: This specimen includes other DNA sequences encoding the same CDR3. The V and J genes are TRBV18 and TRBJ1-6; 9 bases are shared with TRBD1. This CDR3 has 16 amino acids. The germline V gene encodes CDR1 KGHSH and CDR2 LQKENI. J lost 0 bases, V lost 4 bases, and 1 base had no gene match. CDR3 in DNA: TGTGCCAGCTCACGGGACAGGGCCTCCTATAATTCACCCCTCCACTTT. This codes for CASSRDRASYNSPLHF.

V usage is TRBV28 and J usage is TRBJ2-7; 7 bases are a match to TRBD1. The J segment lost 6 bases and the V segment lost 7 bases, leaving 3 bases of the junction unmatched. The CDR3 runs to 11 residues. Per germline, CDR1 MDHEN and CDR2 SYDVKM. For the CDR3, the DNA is TGTGCCAGCATAAACAGGGGCGAGCAGTACTTC. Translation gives CASINRGEQYF. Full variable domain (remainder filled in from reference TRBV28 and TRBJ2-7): DVKVTQSSRYLVKRTGEKVFLECVQDMDHENMFWYRQDPGLGLRLIYFSYDVKMKEKGDIPEGYSVSREKKERFSLILESASTNQTSMYLCASINRGEQYFGPGTRLTVT.

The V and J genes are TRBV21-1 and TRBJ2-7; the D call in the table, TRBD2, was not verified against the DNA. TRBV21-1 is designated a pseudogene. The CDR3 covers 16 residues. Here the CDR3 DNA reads TGTGCCAGCAGCAACTCGTCTTTAATCCGCGGCTACGAGCAGTACTTC. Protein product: CASSNSSLIRGYEQYF.

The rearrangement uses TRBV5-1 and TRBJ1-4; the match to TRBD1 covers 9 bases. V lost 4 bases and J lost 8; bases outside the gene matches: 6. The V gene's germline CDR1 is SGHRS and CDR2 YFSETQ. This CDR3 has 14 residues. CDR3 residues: CASSTGQGKEKLFF. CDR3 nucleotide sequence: TGCGCCAGCAGCACCGGACAGGGGAAAGAAAAACTGTTTTTT.

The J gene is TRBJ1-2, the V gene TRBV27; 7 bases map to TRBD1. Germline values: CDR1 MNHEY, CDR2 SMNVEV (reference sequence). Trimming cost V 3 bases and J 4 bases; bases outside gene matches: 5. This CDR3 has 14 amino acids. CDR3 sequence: CASSFTGETYGYTF. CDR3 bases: TGTGCCAGCAGTTTTACAGGGGAAACCTATGGCTACACCTTC.

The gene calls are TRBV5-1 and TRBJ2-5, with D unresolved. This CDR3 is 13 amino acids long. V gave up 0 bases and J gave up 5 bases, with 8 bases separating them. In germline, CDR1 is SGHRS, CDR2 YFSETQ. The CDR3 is CASSLAGYETQYF. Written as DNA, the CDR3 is TGCGCCAGCAGCTTGGCGGGTTATGAGACCCAGTACTTC.

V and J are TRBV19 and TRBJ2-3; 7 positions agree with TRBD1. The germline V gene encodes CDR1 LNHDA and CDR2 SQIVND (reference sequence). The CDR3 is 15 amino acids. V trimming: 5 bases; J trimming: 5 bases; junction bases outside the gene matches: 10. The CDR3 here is CASSDGDRSLDTQYF. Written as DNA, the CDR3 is TGTGCCAGTAGTGACGGGGACAGATCTTTAGATACGCAGTATTTT.

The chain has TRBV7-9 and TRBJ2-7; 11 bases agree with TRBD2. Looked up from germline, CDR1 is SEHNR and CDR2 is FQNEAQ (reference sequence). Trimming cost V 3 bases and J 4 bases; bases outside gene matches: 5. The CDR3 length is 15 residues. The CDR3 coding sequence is TGTGCCAGCAGCTTGGCGTCTAGCGGGAGGTACGAGCAGTACTTC. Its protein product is CASSLASSGRYEQYF. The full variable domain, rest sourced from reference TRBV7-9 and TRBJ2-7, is DTGVSQNPRHKITKRGQNVTFRCDPISEHNRLYWYRQTLGQGPEFLTYFQNEAQLEKSRLLSDRFSAERPKGSFSTLEIQRTEQGDSAMYLCASSLASSGRYEQYFGPGTRLTVT.

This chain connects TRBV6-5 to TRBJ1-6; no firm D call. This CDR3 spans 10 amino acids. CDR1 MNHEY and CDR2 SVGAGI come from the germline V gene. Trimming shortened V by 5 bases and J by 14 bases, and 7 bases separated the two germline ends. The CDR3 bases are TGTGCCAGCAGTACGGTTGCCCTCCACTTT. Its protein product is CASSTVALHF.

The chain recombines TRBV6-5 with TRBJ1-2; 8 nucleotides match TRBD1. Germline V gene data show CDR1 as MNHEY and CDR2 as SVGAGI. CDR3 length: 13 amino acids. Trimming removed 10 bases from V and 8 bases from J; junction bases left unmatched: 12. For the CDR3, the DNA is TGTGCCACCAGGGGGCAAATTAAAGGGGGCTACACCTTC. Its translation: CATRGQIKGGYTF.